Listed here are 19 T cell receptor beta chains from one sample, sequenced in a study of cytomegalovirus exposure and HLA in healthy donors. The PCR was carried out with 60 Vbeta primers and 13 Jbeta primers. The assay was immunoSEQ multiplex PCR, and TCRdb's table has in-frame clones only and misses some. The table includes under 150,000 clones, 80% to 85% detected once. Sequenced input: PBMCs. These receptors originate from a boy under 18 in good health and CMV-seronegative.

This chain uses TRBV6-1 with TRBJ2-3; D might be TRBD2 (7 bases). From germline, CDR1 is MNHNS and CDR2 SASEGT. The CDR3 has 13 amino acids. V lost 10 bases, J lost 6 bases, and 17 bases lay in between. CDR3 sequence (DNA): TGTGCCATACGGGGGGCCCAAGGGGATACGCAGTATTTT. This codes for CAIRGAQGDTQYF.

The chain links TRBV10-3 to TRBJ1-3; no clear D. This CDR3 contains 14 residues. Trimming shortened V by 5 bases and J by 4 bases, and 12 bases separated the two germline ends. Germline CDR1 ENHRY, CDR2 SYGVKD. The CDR3 loop is CAISPPAGGNTIYF. The CDR3 coding sequence is TGTGCCATCAGTCCCCCAGCGGGCGGAAACACCATATATTTT.

The chain has TRBV15 and TRBJ2-3; a weak D match, TRBD2 (6 bases). Per germline, CDR1 LNHNV and CDR2 YYDKDF (reference sequence). Trimming removed 3 bases at V and 4 bases at J, with 20 bases between. CDR3 length equals 17 residues. CDR3 region: CATSRDLWIGRPDTQYF. The CDR3 nucleotides read TGTGCCACCAGCAGGGATCTCTGGATCGGGAGACCAGATACGCAGTATTTT.

This clone was detected only once. The chain uses TRBV7-8 and TRBJ2-1; 13 bases map to TRBD2. Trimming at V came to 5 bases and at J to 6 bases, leaving 7 bases not matched to a gene. CDR3 length: 16 amino acids. Germline-derived CDR1 and CDR2 are SGHVS and FQNEAQ. CDR3 sequence: CASSGLAGVGTNEQFF. DNA of the CDR3: TGTGCCAGCAGCGGACTAGCGGGAGTGGGGACCAATGAGCAGTTCTTC.

This clone came up a few times. The chain combines TRBV7-9 with TRBJ2-1, with TRBD2 matching over 15 bases. CDR3 size: 15 residues. J gave up 6 bases and V 5 bases, and 2 bases lay outside the gene matches. CDR1 and CDR2 (germline): SEHNR, FQNEAQ (reference sequence). CDR3 nucleotides: TGTGCCAGCAGCGGACTAGCGGGAGGGCCCAATGAGCAGTTCTTC. Translated, it gives CASSGLAGGPNEQFF.

The V and J genes are TRBV18 and TRBJ2-7, with D tentatively TRBD2 (6 bases). The germline gives CDR1 KGHSH, CDR2 LQKENI. Trimming stripped 2 bases from V and 0 bases from J, with 11 bases between. The CDR3 totals 15 residues. CDR3 loop: CASSPVAGLSYEQYF. In DNA, the CDR3 is TGTGCCAGCTCACCAGTCGCGGGGCTCTCCTACGAGCAGTACTTC.

This clone came up a few times. CDR3 sequence (DNA): TGTGCCTGGAGTCAGGGCGACAGCACTGAAGCTTTCTTT. Protein: CAWSQGDSTEAFF. The chain carries TRBV30 and TRBJ1-1, with D perhaps matching TRBD1 (5 bases). Germline V lookup: CDR1 GTSNPN, CDR2 SVGIG (reference sequence). The CDR3 has 13 residues. V lost 2 bases, J lost 4 bases, and 11 bases lay in between. Drawing the rest from reference TRBV30 and TRBJ1-1, the complete variable domain is SQTIHQWPATLVQPVGSPLSLECTVEGTSNPNLYWYRQAAGRGLQLLFYSVGIGQISSEVPQNLSASRPQDRQFILSSKKLLLSDSGFYLCAWSQGDSTEAFFGQGTRLTVV.

The chain carries TRBV29-1 and TRBJ2-7, with D possibly TRBD1 on 6 matching bases. The ends were cut back, 5 bases at V and 3 bases at J, with 11 bases in the middle. Germline V gives CDR1 SQVTM, CDR2 ANQGSEA. The CDR3 is made up of 12 amino acids. As DNA, the CDR3 is TGCAGCGTTCGGACAGTTTACTACGAGCAGTACTTC. Its translation: CSVRTVYYEQYF.

This chain links TRBV5-1 with TRBJ1-4, with 9 positions matching TRBD1. This CDR3 contains 14 residues. V lost 4 bases and J lost 8; bases outside the gene matches: 6. Germline loops: CDR1 SGHRS, CDR2 YFSETQ. The CDR3 spells CASSLGTGSEKLFF. Written as DNA, the CDR3 is TGCGCCAGCAGCCTCGGGACAGGGTCCGAAAAACTGTTTTTT.

This clone was picked up one time. The V gene is TRBV5-1, the J gene TRBJ1-6; no clear D. V lost 0 bases to trimming and J lost 10 bases, with 14 bases between them. There are 15 residues in the CDR3. Looked up from germline, CDR1 is SGHRS and CDR2 is YFSETQ. CDR3 in amino acids: CASSLGTGMESPLHF. Here the CDR3 DNA reads TGCGCCAGCAGCTTGGGTACGGGGATGGAGTCACCCCTCCACTTT.

CDR3 coding DNA: TGTGCCAGTGGGACTAGCGGGAACTCCGAGCAGTACTTC. Translating gives CASGTSGNSEQYF. This chain uses TRBV27 with TRBJ2-7; 13 bases match TRBD2. Trimming removed 9 bases from V and 6 bases from J; junction bases left unmatched: 5. Germline values: CDR1 MNHEY, CDR2 SMNVEV (reference sequence). CDR3 length equals 13 residues.

The CDR3 bases are TGCGCCAGCAGCCAGACTAGCGGGAGATACAATGAGCAGTTCTTC. It is translated as CASSQTSGRYNEQFF. This chain joins TRBV4-1 and TRBJ2-1; 12 nucleotides match TRBD2. The CDR3 has 15 amino acids. Trimming removed 3 bases from V and 4 bases from J; junction bases left unmatched: 1. Germline assignment: CDR1 MGHRA and CDR2 YSYEKL.

V is TRBV29-1 and J is TRBJ1-2; 10 bases are a match to TRBD1. Germline CDR1 is SQVTM and CDR2 is ANQGSEA. After removal of 1 base from V and 6 bases from J, the junction contained 5 bases not matched to a gene. The CDR3 consists of 14 residues. The CDR3 DNA follows: TGCAGCGTTGAAGCATCTGGGACAGGGGATGGCTACACCTTC. Protein: CSVEASGTGDGYTF.

The V gene is TRBV7-6, the J gene TRBJ2-5; 12 bases fit TRBD2. The CDR3 runs to 15 residues. J gave up 4 bases and V 1 base, and 1 base lay outside the gene matches. Germline V CDR1 and CDR2: SGHVS, FNYEAQ. CDR3 amino acids: CASSLVGLAGETQYF. The CDR3 coding sequence is TGTGCCAGCAGCTTAGTGGGACTAGCGGGAGAGACCCAGTACTTC. The variable domain in full, completed from reference TRBV7-6 and TRBJ2-5, reads GAGVSQSPRYKVTKRGQDVALRCDPISGHVSLYWYRQALGQGPEFLTYFNYEAQQDKSGLPNDRFSAERPEGSISTLTIQRTEQRDSAMYRCASSLVGLAGETQYFGPGTRLLVL.

This chain joins TRBV4-2 and TRBJ2-1; the D gene is possibly TRBD2 (6 bases). The CDR3 contains 13 residues. CDR1 is LGHNA, CDR2 YNFKEQ, per germline. V was clipped by 1 base and J by 9 bases, with 10 bases between them. CDR3 loop: CASSQVLAGEQFF. In DNA, the CDR3 is TGTGCCAGCAGCCAAGTACTAGCAGGTGAGCAGTTCTTC.

The chain employs TRBV7-9 and TRBJ2-3, with no clear D. This CDR3 region has 13 residues. Trimming took 2 bases from V and 4 from J, leaving 7 bases between them. Per germline, CDR1 SEHNR and CDR2 FQNEAQ (reference sequence). The CDR3 loop reads CASSLLVADTQYF. CDR3 nucleotide sequence: TGTGCCAGCAGCTTACTGGTAGCAGATACGCAGTATTTT.

This chain uses TRBV25-1 with TRBJ2-6; tentatively, D is TRBD2 (6 bases). Between the trimmed V and J ends, which lost 8 bases and 2 bases, there was a span of 7 bases. Germline V gene sequence: CDR1 MGHDK, CDR2 SYGVNS. The CDR3 runs 13 residues. CDR3 nucleotide sequence: TGTGCCAGCGGGGAGGCTGGGGCCAACGTCCTGACTTTC. Encoded protein: CASGEAGANVLTF.

The gene calls are TRBV7-6 and TRBJ1-5; D is uncertain. The CDR3 loop spans 12 amino acids. Between the trimmed V and J ends, which lost 4 bases and 6 bases, there was a span of 7 bases. Per the germline V gene, CDR1 is SGHVS and CDR2 is FNYEAQ. Here the CDR3 DNA reads TGTGCCAGCAGCTCTTCGGGTCAGCCCCAGCATTTT. It specifies CASSSSGQPQHF.

In this sample, this clone turned up a few times. The chain uses TRBV11-3 and TRBJ2-5; TRBD1 might be the D (6 bases). The CDR3 has 15 amino acids. Looked up from germline, CDR1 is SGHNT and CDR2 is YENEEA. V was pared by 2 bases and J by 5 bases, with 15 bases between. As DNA, the CDR3 is TGTGCCAGCAGCTTAAACACAGGGTTAGTCGAGACCCAGTACTTC. Translating gives CASSLNTGLVETQYF.